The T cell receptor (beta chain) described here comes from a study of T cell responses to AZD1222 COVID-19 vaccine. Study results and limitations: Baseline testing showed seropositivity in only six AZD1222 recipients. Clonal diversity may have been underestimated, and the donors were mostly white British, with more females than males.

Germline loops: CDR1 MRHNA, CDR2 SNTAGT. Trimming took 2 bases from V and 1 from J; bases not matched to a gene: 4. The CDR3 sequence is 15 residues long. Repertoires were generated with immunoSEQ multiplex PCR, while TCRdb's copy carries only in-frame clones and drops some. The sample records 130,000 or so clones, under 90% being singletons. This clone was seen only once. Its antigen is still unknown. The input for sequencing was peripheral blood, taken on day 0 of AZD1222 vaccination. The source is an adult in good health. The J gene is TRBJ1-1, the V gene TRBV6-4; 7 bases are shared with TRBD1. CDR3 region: CASSDPGQENTEAFF. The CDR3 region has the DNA TGTGCCAGCAGTGACCCTGGACAGGAGAACACTGAAGCTTTCTTT.